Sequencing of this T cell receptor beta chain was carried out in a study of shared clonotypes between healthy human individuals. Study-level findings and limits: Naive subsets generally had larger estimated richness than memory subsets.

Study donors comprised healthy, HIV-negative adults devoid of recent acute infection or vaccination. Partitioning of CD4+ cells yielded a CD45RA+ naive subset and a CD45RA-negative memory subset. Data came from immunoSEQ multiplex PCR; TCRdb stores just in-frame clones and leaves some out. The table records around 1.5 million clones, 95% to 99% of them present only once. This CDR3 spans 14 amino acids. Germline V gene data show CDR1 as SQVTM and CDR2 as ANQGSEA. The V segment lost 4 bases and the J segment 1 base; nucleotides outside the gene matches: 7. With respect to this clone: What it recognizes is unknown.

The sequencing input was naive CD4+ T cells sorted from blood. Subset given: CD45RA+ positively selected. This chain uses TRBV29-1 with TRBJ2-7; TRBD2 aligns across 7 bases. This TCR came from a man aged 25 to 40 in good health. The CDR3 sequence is CSVGSQRGSYEQYF. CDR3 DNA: TGCAGCGTTGGGTCACAGCGGGGTTCCTACGAGCAGTACTTC.